The clone carrying this TCR beta chain was detected only once. Its antigen is as yet unknown. These data are taken from a study of shared clonotypes between healthy human individuals. Study-wide points: Only blood was sampled; tissue repertoires likely differ. The sharing of roughly 5% of naive CD4 clonotypes was seen across several donors.

The CDR3 totals 15 residues. Germline loops: CDR1 SGHDT, CDR2 YYEEEE. V lost 5 bases to trimming and J lost 0 bases; unmatched junction nucleotides: 5. The data were produced by immunoSEQ multiplex PCR, yet TCRdb's version contains in-frame clones alone and is incomplete. The sample holds some 2,000,000 clones, about 95% seen once. CD45RO negativity and positive selection for CCR7 defined naive CD8 cells, a population that excluded terminally differentiated effector memory CD45RA+ cells. The chain has TRBV5-6 and TRBJ2-3; TRBD2 matches 8 bases. The sequenced sample consisted of naive CD8+ T cells sorted from blood. The clonotype comes from a man between 18 and 35 years old in good health. The CDR3 DNA reads TGTGCCAGCAGTCGAGCGGGAGCTAGCACAGATACGCAGTATTTT. This sequence encodes CASSRAGASTDTQYF.